The T cell receptor (beta chain) described here comes from a study of blood T cell repertoires in COVID-19. For the study at large: Researchers got acute and convalescent COVID-19 samples from the United States, Italy and Spain. Sources were T cells, B-cell-depleted T cells, or PBMCs; the material itself was cDNA or gDNA.

This CDR3 is built from 18 residues. The study recruited people aged 18 to 89 years across approximately 25 US areas. Participants reported their clinical history, and cohort assignment relied on those reports. Sequencing was performed with immunoSEQ multiplex PCR; in TCRdb, only in-frame clones are kept and a portion is missing. The repertoire holds roughly 220,000 clones, with 85% to 90% as singletons. This sequence joins TRBV21-1 and TRBJ1-2; the D call of TRBD1 is as the table states it, not checked on the DNA. TRBV21-1 is designated a pseudogene. This TCR derives from a woman under 30 in a cohort exposed to, infected with or recovered from COVID-19 (not recorded which). Input material: PBMCs or T cells enriched from blood (not recorded which). CDR3 sequence: CASSPEEEDRAPIGGYTF. The CDR3 nucleotides are TGTGCCAGCAGCCCAGAGGAGGAGGACAGGGCTCCAATAGGGGGCTACACCTTC.